The 17 T cell receptor beta chains listed next were all sequenced from one sample in a study of T-cell memory formation after mild COVID-19. TCRdb re-called the 5' RACE reads with MiXCR, one entry per CDR3 protein. The sample gives more than 450,000 distinct CDR3 sequences, roughly 18% of which show up once; about 11% is in the top ten. Specimen: PBMCs or a T cell subset sorted from them (not recorded which). Every receptor here comes from an adult woman who had mild COVID-19 (a few samples of this study predate the infection). Cell type and time point are not known.

The V gene is TRBV11-2, the J gene TRBJ2-5; D tentatively reads TRBD1 or TRBD2 (5 bases each). Trimming took 4 bases from V and 7 from J, leaving 16 bases between them. Germline CDR1 reads SGHAT; CDR2 reads FQNNGV. The CDR3 has 14 residues. CDR3 sequence: CASSSLLGERTQYF. Here the CDR3 DNA reads TGTGCCAGCAGCTCCCTCCTGGGGGAGCGGACCCAGTACTTC.

This clonotype has only a few counts. V is TRBV5-1 and J is TRBJ2-6, with 7 bases identical to TRBD2. V gave up 4 bases and J gave up 0 bases; unmatched junction bases: 10. The CDR3 is 18 amino acids. Germline CDR1 and CDR2: SGHRS and YFSETQ. The CDR3 sequence is CASSLIAGGSSGANVLTF. CDR3 bases: TGCGCCAGCAGCCTCATAGCGGGCGGGAGCTCTGGGGCCAACGTCCTGACTTTC.

The chain has TRBV7-8 and TRBJ2-1; 8 bases match TRBD1. The CDR3 consists of 15 residues. The V gene's germline CDR1 is SGHVS and CDR2 FQNEAQ. Germline trimming cut 5 bases from V and 8 bases from J; bases unmatched to any gene: 11. CDR3 loop: CASSPPRTGLDEQFF. DNA of the CDR3: TGTGCCAGCAGCCCGCCAAGGACAGGGTTGGATGAGCAGTTCTTC.

This clonotype was picked up many times. The chain has TRBV7-9 and TRBJ1-5; no reliable D call. Germline CDR1 reads SEHNR; CDR2 reads FQNEAQ (reference sequence). The V gene lost 1 base and the J gene lost 0 bases, with 10 bases spanning the gap. The CDR3 runs to 16 residues. Here the CDR3 DNA reads TGTGCCAGCAGCTTAGAAGGCACGTATAGCAATCAGCCCCAGCATTTT. Protein sequence: CASSLEGTYSNQPQHF.

The chain joins TRBV25-1 to TRBJ1-1; TRBD1 might be the D (5 bases). The CDR3 sequence is 15 residues long. Per germline, CDR1 MGHDK and CDR2 SYGVNS. V lost 2 bases to trimming and J lost 4 bases, with 14 bases between them. The CDR3 coding sequence is TGTGCCAGCAGTGAACCCCGGGACGGAGGCACTGAAGCTTTCTTT. Its protein product is CASSEPRDGGTEAFF.

This clonotype was counted at least ten times. The rearrangement links TRBV12-3 or TRBV12-4 to TRBJ1-4; 8 positions agree with TRBD1. V gave up 6 bases and J gave up 8 bases; unmatched junction bases: 5. The CDR3 sequence is 13 residues long. This chain's CDR3 is CASSRQGKEKLFF. The CDR3 DNA follows: TGTGCCAGCAGCCGACAGGGGAAAGAAAAACTGTTTTTT.

The chain uses TRBV7-6 and TRBJ2-2, with 8 bases matching TRBD1. Trimming removed 5 bases from V and 4 bases from J; junction bases left unmatched: 6. Germline CDR1 is SGHVS and CDR2 is FNYEAQ. This CDR3 is 15 amino acids long. CDR3 sequence: CASSPDRGRTGELFF. The CDR3 region has the DNA TGTGCCAGCAGCCCCGACAGGGGTCGCACCGGGGAGCTGTTTTTT.

This chain links TRBV18 with TRBJ2-3; D call uncertain. Looked up from germline, CDR1 is KGHSH and CDR2 is LQKENI. This CDR3 contains 13 residues. V lost 6 bases and J 6 bases, leaving 13 bases between the germline ends. CDR3 sequence (DNA): TGTGCCAGCTCCCCGATCCATCGGGATACGCAGTATTTT. Its protein product is CASSPIHRDTQYF.

V and J are TRBV12-3 or TRBV12-4 and TRBJ2-3; D possibly corresponds to TRBD2 (5 bases). The V and J ends lost 2 bases and 4 bases respectively, with 10 bases between them. The CDR3 covers 14 residues. Here the CDR3 DNA reads TGTGCCAGCAGTTTACTGGCGAGGGCAGATACGCAGTATTTT. Protein product: CASSLLARADTQYF.

This clonotype was observed a handful of times. The chain has TRBV5-1 and TRBJ2-1; D uncertain. The CDR3 is 15 amino acids. The V gene's germline CDR1 is SGHRS and CDR2 YFSETQ. V was trimmed by 0 bases and J by 4 bases, leaving 11 bases between them. CDR3: CASSLEPSGYNEQFF. In DNA, the CDR3 is TGCGCCAGCAGCTTGGAACCATCCGGATACAATGAGCAGTTCTTC.

A few counts support this clonotype. The chain carries TRBV15 and TRBJ2-5; 7 bases fit TRBD1. The junction had 5 bases not matched to a gene; V was cut back by 0 bases and J by 4 bases. CDR1 LNHNV and CDR2 YYDKDF come from the germline V gene (reference sequence). The CDR3 is 15 residues long. The CDR3 reads CATSRDRDRRETQYF. The CDR3 DNA reads TGTGCCACCAGCAGAGATCGGGACAGACGAGAGACCCAGTACTTC.

The rearrangement joins TRBV5-4 to TRBJ2-7; D uncertain. Germline V lookup: CDR1 SGHNT, CDR2 YYREEE (reference sequence). The V and J ends lost 0 bases and 3 bases respectively, with 10 bases between them. This CDR3 has 14 residues. CDR3 coding DNA: TGTGCCAGCAGCTTGGCTACGGGCGGCTACGAGCAGTACTTC. This codes for CASSLATGGYEQYF.

This chain connects TRBV4-3 to TRBJ2-2, with 8 positions matching TRBD2. Trimming cost V 0 bases and J 6 bases; bases outside gene matches: 12. CDR1 is LGHNA, CDR2 YSLEER, per germline. The CDR3 runs 18 residues. CDR3 bases: TGCGCCAGCAGCCAAGATCGGTGGGCGGGAGGAGTCTCCGGGGAGCTGTTTTTT. Translating gives CASSQDRWAGGVSGELFF.

This clonotype was seen a few times. This chain joins TRBV5-1 and TRBJ1-1; D is uncertain. The CDR3 spans 15 residues. Trimming cost V 4 bases and J 6 bases, with 19 bases left between them. Germline V lookup: CDR1 SGHRS, CDR2 YFSETQ. The CDR3 nucleotides read TGCGCCAGCAGCCGACCGGACGGTGTTGGCGCTGAAGCTTTCTTT. Its protein product is CASSRPDGVGAEAFF.

This clonotype turned up a few times. The chain employs TRBV27 and TRBJ1-2; weak D call: TRBD1 (5 bases). Germline V lookup: CDR1 MNHEY, CDR2 SMNVEV (reference sequence). This CDR3 spans 13 amino acids. V was shortened by 5 bases and J by 5 bases, with 12 bases between the two germline ends. CDR3 bases: TGTGCCAGCAGTCCGGGACGGTCGTATGGCTACACCTTC. It specifies CASSPGRSYGYTF.

The rearrangement uses TRBV5-5 and TRBJ2-7; D remains unclear. The CDR3 covers 13 residues. V lost 2 bases and J 4 bases, leaving 10 bases between the germline ends. CDR1 and CDR2 (germline): SGHKS, YYEKEE (reference sequence). Here the CDR3 reads CASSFSAGYEQYF. The CDR3 bases are TGTGCCAGCAGCTTCTCGGCAGGTTACGAGCAGTACTTC.

A few counts support this clonotype. V and J are TRBV6-2 or TRBV6-3 and TRBJ2-5; D possibly corresponds to TRBD1 (5 bases). Between the trimmed V and J ends, which lost 5 bases and 2 bases, there was a span of 21 bases. The CDR3 length is 17 residues. Germline CDR1 is MNHEY and CDR2 is SVGEGT. CDR3 DNA: TGTGCCAGCAGTCTACGGTCGGACAAGGGATTACAAGAGACCCAGTACTTC. It translates to CASSLRSDKGLQETQYF.